Listed below are T cell receptor beta chains from one sample, sequenced in a study of blood T cell repertoires in COVID-19. Sequencing was performed with immunoSEQ multiplex PCR; in TCRdb, only in-frame clones are kept and a portion is missing. The sample consists of 150,000 to 200,000 clones, 92% of them appearing once. The sample comprised peripheral blood. These receptors were taken from a man aged 25-45 years with COVID-19, enrolled during active disease. Each CDR3 is given with its conserved first and last residue. A D gene is named only where the DNA matches it firmly. Expanded clones get a size class; other rows say once, few or many, or leave the size out.

j_gene: TRBJ1-4; v_gene: TRBV7-9; d_gene: NA; abundance: once; CDR3nt: TGTGCCAGCAGCAAGGACGTTGACAGTCCGATGGAAAAACTGTTTTTT; CDR3aa: CASSKDVDSPMEKLFF
j_gene: TRBJ2-7; v_gene: TRBV4-1; d_gene: NA; abundance: NA; CDR3nt: TGCGCCAGCAGTCTTTCGGGACACCCCTACGAGCAGTACTTC; CDR3aa: CASSLSGHPYEQYF
j_gene: TRBJ2-7; v_gene: TRBV6-2/TRBV6-3; d_gene: NA; abundance: NA; CDR3nt: TGTGCCAGCAGTGGCCGGACAGTTACTCCCTACGAGCAGTACTTC; CDR3aa: CASSGRTVTPYEQYF
j_gene: TRBJ1-2; v_gene: TRBV12-3/TRBV12-4; d_gene: NA; abundance: NA; CDR3nt: TGTGCCAGCAAGGAGGGGCGCTTAGGTGGCTACACCTTC; CDR3aa: CASKEGRLGGYTF
j_gene: TRBJ1-3; v_gene: TRBV10-3; d_gene: NA; abundance: NA; CDR3nt: TGTGCCATCAAGGGGGTCTCTGGAAACACCATATATTTT; CDR3aa: CAIKGVSGNTIYF
j_gene: TRBJ2-1; v_gene: TRBV19; d_gene: NA; abundance: once; CDR3nt: TGTGCCAGTAGTGTGCTAGGATACCCCTACAATGAGCAGTTCTTC; CDR3aa: CASSVLGYPYNEQFF
j_gene: TRBJ2-7; v_gene: TRBV28; d_gene: NA; abundance: NA; CDR3nt: TGTGCCAGCAGTCCCGGAGGGACAGACACCTACGAGCAGTACTTC; CDR3aa: CASSPGGTDTYEQYF
j_gene: TRBJ1-4; v_gene: TRBV6-5; d_gene: NA; abundance: NA; CDR3nt: TGTGCCAGCAGTTCAGGGGACCGTCGGGGTGAAAAACTGTTTTTT; CDR3aa: CASSSGDRRGEKLFF
j_gene: TRBJ2-5; v_gene: TRBV11-1; d_gene: NA; abundance: NA; CDR3nt: TGTGCCAGCAGCCTGACAGTCCAAGAGACCCAGTACTTC; CDR3aa: CASSLTVQETQYF
j_gene: TRBJ1-6; v_gene: TRBV3-1/TRBV3-2; d_gene: TRBD1; abundance: NA; CDR3nt: TGTGCCAGCAGCGAATCAGGGGGCGGAAATTCACCCCTCCACTTT; CDR3aa: CASSESGGGNSPLHF
j_gene: TRBJ1-2; v_gene: TRBV5-1; d_gene: NA; abundance: NA; CDR3nt: TGCGCCAGCAGCACCGGTGGCGGATACTATGGCTACACCTTC; CDR3aa: CASSTGGGYYGYTF
j_gene: TRBJ1-2; v_gene: TRBV6-5; d_gene: TRBD1; abundance: NA; CDR3nt: TGTGCCAGCCGCGGACAGGCCTTCTATGGCTACACCTTC; CDR3aa: CASRGQAFYGYTF
j_gene: TRBJ1-3; v_gene: TRBV5-6; d_gene: TRBD1; abundance: NA; CDR3nt: TGTGCCAGCAGCTTGACCGGGACAGGGGTTTCCTCTGGAAACACCATATATTTT; CDR3aa: CASSLTGTGVSSGNTIYF
j_gene: TRBJ1-6; v_gene: TRBV5-4; d_gene: NA; abundance: NA; CDR3nt: TGTGCCAGCAGCTTGGCCTGGCAGGCCTATAATTCACCCCTCCACTTT; CDR3aa: CASSLAWQAYNSPLHF
j_gene: TRBJ2-2; v_gene: TRBV4-1; d_gene: TRBD2; abundance: NA; CDR3nt: TGCGCCAGCAGCCCCCCCCGGGAGGTTATCACCGGGGAGCTGTTTTTT; CDR3aa: CASSPPREVITGELFF
j_gene: TRBJ2-1; v_gene: TRBV7-2; d_gene: NA; abundance: NA; CDR3nt: TGTGCCAGCAGCCTCCACAATGAGCAGTTCTTC; CDR3aa: CASSLHNEQFF
j_gene: TRBJ2-1; v_gene: TRBV24-1; d_gene: TRBD2; abundance: NA; CDR3nt: TGTGCCACCAGTGTTCGGGGGGATGAGCAGTTCTTC; CDR3aa: CATSVRGDEQFF
j_gene: TRBJ1-1; v_gene: TRBV2; d_gene: NA; abundance: NA; CDR3nt: TGTGCCAGCAGTGGACAGCGTGACACTGAAGCTTTCTTT; CDR3aa: CASSGQRDTEAFF
j_gene: TRBJ2-1; v_gene: TRBV9; d_gene: NA; abundance: NA; CDR3nt: TGTGCCAGCAGCGTAGCCCCCAGCTCCTACAATGAGCAGTTCTTC; CDR3aa: CASSVAPSSYNEQFF